Listed below are T cell receptor beta chains from one sample, sequenced in a study of cytomegalovirus exposure and HLA in healthy donors. Clones were read by immunoSEQ multiplex PCR, and TCRdb kept only the in-frame ones, dropping some. The sample records around 160,000 clones, 65% to 80% being singletons. Source material: PBMCs. The receptors shown here come from a man aged 18 to 29 in good health and CMV-seropositive. Both conserved end residues are part of each CDR3.

TRBV9,CASSVGGGASTDTQYF
TRBV6-1,CASSEGGTREKLFF
TRBV9,CASSLRGQGEAFF
TRBV5-1,CASTLGGNTEAFF
TRBV30,CAWSPGLSTDTQYF
TRBV5-1,CASSPDPGSNQPQHF
TRBV6-6,CASSRTRTNEKLFF
TRBV2,CASSMVEAGELFF
TRBV5-1,CASSSGVAEAFF
TRBV28,CASTPSGGQRNTGELFF
TRBV15,CATSSTRTGMNTIYF
TRBV28,CASSLSPPGAGGEETQYF
TRBV7-2,CASSQSGGYTGELFF
TRBV28,CASIRGSSGNTIYF
TRBV25-1,CASSEFDRTERTQYF
TRBV13,CASRIDRAGYTF
TRBV25-1,CASGGPDREGEKLFF
TRBV5-4,CASSLGLAGAQETQYF
TRBV6-1,CASRLTSGSPNEQFF
TRBV7-2,CASSLRQGDQPQHF
TRBV6-6,CASSASAITDTQYF
TRBV9,CASSGNRLAGDQETQYF
TRBV27,CASSAQGPGQPQHF
TRBV29-1,CSVTGLAGGRYNEQFF
TRBV11-3,CASSPRALRGYTEAFF
TRBV29-1,CSVPAGLAGYNEQFF
TRBV5-6,CASSHPFGDNEQFF
TRBV15,CATSRGQGNTEAFF
TRBV7-3,CASSSTGGPDTQYF
TRBV5-1,CASSLEGTGFGNTIYF
TRBV19,CASSPEGQGDHQPQHF
TRBV5-1,CASSPDGQGARGYTF
TRBV28,CASSLGQGGNQPQHF
TRBV7-9,CASSLGDDRALDNEKLFF
TRBV19,CASSRDISEKLFF
TRBV4-1,CASSQGDRGLADEKLFF
TRBV20-1,CSDCRQETQYF
TRBV2,CASSDRDRREAFF